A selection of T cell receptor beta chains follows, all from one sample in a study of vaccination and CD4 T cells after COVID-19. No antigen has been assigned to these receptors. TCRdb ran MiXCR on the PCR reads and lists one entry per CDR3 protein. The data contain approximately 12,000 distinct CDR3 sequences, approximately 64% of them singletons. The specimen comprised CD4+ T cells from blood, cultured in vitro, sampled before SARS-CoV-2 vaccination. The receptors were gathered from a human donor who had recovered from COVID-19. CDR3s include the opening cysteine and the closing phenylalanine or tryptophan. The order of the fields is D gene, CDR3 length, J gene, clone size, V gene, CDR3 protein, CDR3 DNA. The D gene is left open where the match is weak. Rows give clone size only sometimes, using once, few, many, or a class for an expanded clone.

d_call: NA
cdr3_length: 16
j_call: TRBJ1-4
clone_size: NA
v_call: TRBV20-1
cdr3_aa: CSARVTRASSNEKLFF
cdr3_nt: TGCAGTGCTAGAGTAACCAGGGCGTCGTCTAATGAAAAACTGTTTTTT

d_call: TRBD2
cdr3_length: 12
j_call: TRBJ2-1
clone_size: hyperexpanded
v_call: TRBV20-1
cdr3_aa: CSGHRSGDWQFF
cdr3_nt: TGCAGTGGCCACCGGAGCGGGGACTGGCAGTTCTTC

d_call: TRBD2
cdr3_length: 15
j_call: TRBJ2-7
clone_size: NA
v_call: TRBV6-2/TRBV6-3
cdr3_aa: CASSSPKRDVYEQYF
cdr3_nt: TGTGCCAGCAGCTCCCCCAAGCGGGATGTCTACGAGCAGTACTTC

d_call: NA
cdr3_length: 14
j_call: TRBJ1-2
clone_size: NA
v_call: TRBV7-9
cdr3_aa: CASSLIGGTYGYTF
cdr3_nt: TGTGCCAGCAGCTTGATTGGGGGTACTTATGGCTACACCTTC

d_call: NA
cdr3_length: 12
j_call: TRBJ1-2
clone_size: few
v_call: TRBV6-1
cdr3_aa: CASSIGQSGYTF
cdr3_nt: TGTGCCAGCAGTATTGGACAGAGTGGCTACACCTTC

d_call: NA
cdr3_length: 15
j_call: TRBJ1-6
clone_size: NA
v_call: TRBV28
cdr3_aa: CASSLRGSYNSPLHF
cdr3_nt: TGTGCCAGCAGTTTGCGGGGATCCTATAATTCACCCCTCCACTTT

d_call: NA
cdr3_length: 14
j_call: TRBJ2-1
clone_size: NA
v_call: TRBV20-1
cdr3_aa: CSANRQVQFNEQFF
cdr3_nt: TGCAGTGCTAATCGTCAGGTACAATTCAATGAGCAGTTCTTC

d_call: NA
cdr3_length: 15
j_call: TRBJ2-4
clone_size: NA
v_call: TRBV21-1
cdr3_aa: CASSRGTGAKNIQYF
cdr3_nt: TGTGCCAGCAGCAGGGGGACAGGGGCCAAAAACATTCAGTACTTC

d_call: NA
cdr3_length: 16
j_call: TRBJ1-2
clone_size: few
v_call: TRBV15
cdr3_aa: CATSRDPRVDIGGYTF
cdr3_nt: TGTGCCACCAGCAGAGATCCCAGGGTGGATATAGGTGGCTACACCTTC

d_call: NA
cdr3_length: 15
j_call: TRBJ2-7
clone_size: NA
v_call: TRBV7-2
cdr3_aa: CASSSRQAATYEQYF
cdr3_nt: TGTGCCAGCAGCTCCCGACAGGCGGCCACCTACGAGCAGTACTTC

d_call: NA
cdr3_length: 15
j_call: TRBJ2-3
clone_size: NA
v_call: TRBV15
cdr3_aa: CATSRVRASTDTQYF
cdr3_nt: TGTGCCACCAGCAGAGTGCGAGCTAGCACAGATACGCAGTATTTT

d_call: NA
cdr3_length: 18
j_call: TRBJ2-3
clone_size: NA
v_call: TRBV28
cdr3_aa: CASSLSPGDSPAGDTQYF
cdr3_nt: TGTGCCAGCAGTTTATCCCCCGGGGACTCACCGGCAGGGGATACGCAGTATTTT

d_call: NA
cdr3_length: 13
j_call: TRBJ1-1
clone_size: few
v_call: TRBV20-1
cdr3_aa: CSPPLTGRAEAFF
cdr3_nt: TGCAGTCCACCTCTAACAGGGAGGGCTGAAGCTTTCTTT

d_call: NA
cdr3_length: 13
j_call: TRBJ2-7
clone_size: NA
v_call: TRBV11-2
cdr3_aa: CASSTDRNYEQYF
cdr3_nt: TGTGCCAGCAGCACAGACAGGAACTACGAGCAGTACTTC

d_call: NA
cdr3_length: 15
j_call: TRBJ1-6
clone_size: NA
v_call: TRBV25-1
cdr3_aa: CASAGGSSYNSPLHF
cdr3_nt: TGTGCCAGCGCCGGAGGGAGCTCCTATAATTCACCCCTCCACTTT

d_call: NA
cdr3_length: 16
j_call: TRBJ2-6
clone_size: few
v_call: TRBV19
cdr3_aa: CATAQGSSSGANVLTF
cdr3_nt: TGTGCCACCGCGCAGGGGTCAAGCTCTGGGGCCAACGTCCTGACTTTC

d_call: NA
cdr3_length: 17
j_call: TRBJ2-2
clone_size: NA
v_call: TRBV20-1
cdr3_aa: CSARDYGIGLGTGELFF
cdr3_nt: TGCAGTGCTAGAGATTACGGGATCGGATTAGGGACCGGGGAGCTGTTTTTT

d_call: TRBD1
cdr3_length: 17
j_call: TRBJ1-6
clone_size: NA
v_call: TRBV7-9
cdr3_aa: CASSPLTGAPFSSPLHF
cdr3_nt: TGTGCCAGCAGCCCCCTGACAGGGGCGCCTTTTAGTTCACCCCTCCACTTT

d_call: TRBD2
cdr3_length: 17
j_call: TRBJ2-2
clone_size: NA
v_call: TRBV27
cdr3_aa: CASSRRTSGRNTGELFF
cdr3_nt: TGTGCCAGCAGTCGAAGAACTAGCGGGAGGAACACCGGGGAGCTGTTTTTT

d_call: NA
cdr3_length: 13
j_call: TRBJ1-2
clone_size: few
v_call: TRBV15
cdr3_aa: CATSRGREYGYTF
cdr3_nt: TGTGCCACCAGCAGGGGACGGGAATATGGCTACACCTTC

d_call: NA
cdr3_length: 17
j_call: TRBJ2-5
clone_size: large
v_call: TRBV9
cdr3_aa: CASSVGLASASEETQYF
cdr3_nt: TGTGCCAGCAGCGTAGGTTTAGCTAGCGCGAGTGAAGAGACCCAGTACTTC

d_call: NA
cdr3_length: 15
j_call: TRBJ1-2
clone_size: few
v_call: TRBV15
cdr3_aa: CATSRVKGGHYGYTF
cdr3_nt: TGTGCCACCAGCAGAGTGAAAGGGGGTCACTATGGCTACACCTTC

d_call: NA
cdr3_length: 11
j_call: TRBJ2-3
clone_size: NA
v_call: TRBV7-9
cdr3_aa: CASSPTDTQYF
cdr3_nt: TGTGCCAGCAGCCCCACAGATACGCAGTATTTT

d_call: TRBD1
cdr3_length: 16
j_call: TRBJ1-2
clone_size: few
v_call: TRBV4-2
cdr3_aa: CASSQRQGAGNYGYTF
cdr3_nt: TGTGCCAGCAGCCAGCGACAGGGGGCGGGAAACTATGGCTACACCTTC

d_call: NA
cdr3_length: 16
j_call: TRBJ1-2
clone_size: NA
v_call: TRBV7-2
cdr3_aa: CASSLQPSPGLYGYTF
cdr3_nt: TGTGCCAGCAGCCTCCAACCCTCGCCGGGACTCTATGGCTACACCTTC

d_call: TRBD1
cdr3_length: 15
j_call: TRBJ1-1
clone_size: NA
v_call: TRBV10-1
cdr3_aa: CARIDRAQGNTEAFF
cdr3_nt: TGCGCCAGGATTGACAGGGCGCAGGGAAACACTGAAGCTTTCTTT

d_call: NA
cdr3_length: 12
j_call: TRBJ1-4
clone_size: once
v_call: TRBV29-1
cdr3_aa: CSVVGLEEKLFF
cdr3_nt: TGCAGCGTTGTGGGTCTTGAGGAAAAACTGTTTTTT

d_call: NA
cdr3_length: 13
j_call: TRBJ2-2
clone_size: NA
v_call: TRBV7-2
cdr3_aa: CASSLGGDGELFF
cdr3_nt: TGTGCCAGCAGCTTAGGAGGGGACGGGGAGCTGTTTTTT

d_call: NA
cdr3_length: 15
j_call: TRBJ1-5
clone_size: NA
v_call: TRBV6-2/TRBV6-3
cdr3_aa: CASSRGFYSNQPQHF
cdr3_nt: TGTGCCAGCAGTAGGGGATTTTATAGCAATCAGCCCCAGCATTTT

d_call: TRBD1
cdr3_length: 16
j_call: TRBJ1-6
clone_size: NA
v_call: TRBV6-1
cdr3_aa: CASSPLRGQRNSPLHF
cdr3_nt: TGTGCCAGCAGTCCCCTTCGGGGACAGCGTAATTCACCCCTCCACTTT

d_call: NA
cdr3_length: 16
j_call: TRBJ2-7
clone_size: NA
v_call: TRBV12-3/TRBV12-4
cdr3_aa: CASSRELTGSTYEQYF
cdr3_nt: TGTGCCAGCAGTCGGGAGCTGACAGGGTCCACCTACGAGCAGTACTTC

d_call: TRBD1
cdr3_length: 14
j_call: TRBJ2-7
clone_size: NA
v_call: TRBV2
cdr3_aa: CASSEPLQGEEQYF
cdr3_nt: TGTGCCAGCAGTGAGCCACTACAGGGGGAGGAGCAGTACTTC

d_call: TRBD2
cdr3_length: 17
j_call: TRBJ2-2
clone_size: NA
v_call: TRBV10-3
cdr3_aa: CATLLGLAGAGTGELFF
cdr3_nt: TGTGCCACCCTACTAGGGCTAGCGGGAGCAGGCACCGGGGAGCTGTTTTTT

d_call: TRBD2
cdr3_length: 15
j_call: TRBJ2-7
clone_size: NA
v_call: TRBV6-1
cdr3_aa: CASSPTGGSSYEQYF
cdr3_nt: TGTGCCAGCAGCCCGACGGGAGGGAGCTCCTACGAGCAGTACTTC

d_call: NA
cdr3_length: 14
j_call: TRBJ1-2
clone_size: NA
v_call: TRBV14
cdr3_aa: CASSLTSRLVGYTF
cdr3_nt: TGTGCCAGCAGCCTAACCAGTCGACTTGTGGGCTACACCTTC

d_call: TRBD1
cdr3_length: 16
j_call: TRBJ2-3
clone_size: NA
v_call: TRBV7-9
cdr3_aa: CASNLMGTERTDTQYF
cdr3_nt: TGTGCCAGCAACCTCATGGGGACAGAACGCACAGATACGCAGTATTTT

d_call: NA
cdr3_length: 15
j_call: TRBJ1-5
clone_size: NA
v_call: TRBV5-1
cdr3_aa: CASSPDGAPNQPQHF
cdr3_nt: TGCGCCAGCAGCCCGGACGGGGCCCCAAATCAGCCCCAGCATTTT